The 9 T cell receptor beta chains below were found in one sample sequenced in a study of neurological immune-mediated disorders. TCRdb called the 5' RACE reads again in MiXCR, with one record for every CDR3 protein. Of some 61,000 distinct CDR3 sequences listed, around 4.2% were seen once; the top ten hold approximately 1.3%. The sequenced material came from PBMCs. The receptor set was obtained from a man aged 25-45 years with multiple sclerosis.

This clonotype was detected many times. The chain links TRBV21-1 to TRBJ2-5; the table names TRBD2, a call not compared with the DNA. TRBV21-1 is a recognized pseudogene. There are 16 residues in the CDR3. For the CDR3, the DNA is TGTGCCAGCAGCAAAACTAGCGGGGGGGCTCAAGAGACCCAGTACTTC. Translation: CASSKTSGGAQETQYF.

This clonotype occurred a few times. The V call is TRBV29-1, the J call TRBJ2-3; TRBD2 agrees at 10 bases. The CDR3 runs to 14 residues. The germline V gene encodes CDR1 SQVTM and CDR2 ANQGSEA. Losses at the gene ends were 4 bases for V and 4 bases for J; bases not matched to a gene: 5. CDR3 in DNA: TGCAGCGTTGGGGCTAGCGGGGGCCCAGATACGCAGTATTTT. It codes for CSVGASGGPDTQYF.

This clonotype was seen many times. This chain joins TRBV27 and TRBJ1-4; TRBD1 agrees at 12 bases. The CDR3 is made up of 15 amino acids. CDR1 and CDR2 from the germline V gene are MNHEY and SMNVEV (reference sequence). V was pared by 5 bases and J by 5 bases, with 3 bases of the junction left unmatched. Written as DNA, the CDR3 is TGTGCCAGCAGTCAGGGACAGGGGGCGAATGAAAAACTGTTTTTT. It yields the protein CASSQGQGANEKLFF.

This clonotype appeared many times. This rearrangement joins TRBV20-1 to TRBJ1-2; 8 bases align to TRBD1. With V trimmed by 0 bases and J by 2 bases, 11 bases remained unmatched. The CDR3 runs 17 residues. The V gene's germline CDR1 is DFQATT and CDR2 SNEGSKA (reference sequence). The CDR3 protein is CSARDETGDALNYGYTF. Here the CDR3 DNA reads TGCAGTGCTAGAGATGAGACAGGGGACGCCTTAAACTATGGCTACACCTTC.

Many counts were recorded for this clonotype. V gene TRBV18 combines with J gene TRBJ1-5, with TRBD1 matching over 7 bases. With V trimmed by 6 bases and J by 6 bases, 11 bases remained unmatched. Germline CDR1 and CDR2: KGHSH and LQKENI. The CDR3 covers 15 residues. The CDR3 DNA reads TGTGCCAGCTCGCTCAAAGGGGGCTACGGTCAGCCCCAGCATTTT. Translated: CASSLKGGYGQPQHF. The variable domain in full, with the rest retrieved from reference TRBV18 and TRBJ1-5, is NAGVMQNPRHLVRRRGQEARLRCSPMKGHSHVYWYRQLPEEGLKFMVYLQKENIIDESGMPKERFSAEFPKEGPSILRIQQVVRGDSAAYFCASSLKGGYGQPQHFGDGTRLSIL.

This clonotype was seen a handful of times. The chain uses TRBV6-4 and TRBJ2-2; 8 bases agree with TRBD2. The germline CDR1 and CDR2 sequences are MRHNA and SNTAGT. This CDR3 region has 15 residues. J lost 7 bases, V lost 4 bases, and 8 bases had no gene match. As DNA, the CDR3 is TGTGCCAGCAGTGCGACCGGGGGGGCCGGCGGGGAGCTGTTTTTT. Translated: CASSATGGAGGELFF.

This clonotype has at least ten counts. The chain employs TRBV6-2 or TRBV6-3 and TRBJ1-1; D unclear. The CDR3 is made up of 13 amino acids. Germline CDR1 MNHEY, CDR2 SVGEGT. Trimming removed 4 bases at V and 5 bases at J, with 11 bases between. As DNA, the CDR3 is TGTGCCAGCAGTTCGGCGCCTTGGACTGAAGCTTTCTTT. As protein: CASSSAPWTEAFF.

This clonotype was recorded at least ten times. The rearrangement uses TRBV5-1 and TRBJ1-1; D is undetermined. The CDR3 is 13 residues long. The germline V gene has CDR1 SGHRS and CDR2 YFSETQ. V lost 7 bases and J lost 8, with 18 bases in between. For the CDR3, the DNA is TGCGCCAGCTACGGACCCAACCTGGCCGAAGCTTTCTTT. This gives the protein CASYGPNLAEAFF. Supplemented by reference TRBV5-1 and TRBJ1-1, the full variable domain reads KAGVTQTPRYLIKTRGQQVTLSCSPISGHRSVSWYQQTPGQGLQFLFEYFSETQRNKGNFPGRFSGRQFSNSRSEMNVSTLELGDSALYLCASYGPNLAEAFFGQGTRLTVV.

This clonotype was detected ten times or more. This sequence joins TRBV4-1 and TRBJ2-1; perhaps TRBD1 as D (6 bases). V was shortened by 3 bases and J by 5 bases, with 11 bases between the two germline ends. The CDR3 extends over 14 amino acids. The germline CDR1 and CDR2 sequences are MGHRA and YSYEKL. The chain's CDR3 is CASSQPRDNNEQFF. The CDR3 region has the DNA TGCGCCAGCAGCCAGCCAAGGGACAACAATGAGCAGTTCTTC.